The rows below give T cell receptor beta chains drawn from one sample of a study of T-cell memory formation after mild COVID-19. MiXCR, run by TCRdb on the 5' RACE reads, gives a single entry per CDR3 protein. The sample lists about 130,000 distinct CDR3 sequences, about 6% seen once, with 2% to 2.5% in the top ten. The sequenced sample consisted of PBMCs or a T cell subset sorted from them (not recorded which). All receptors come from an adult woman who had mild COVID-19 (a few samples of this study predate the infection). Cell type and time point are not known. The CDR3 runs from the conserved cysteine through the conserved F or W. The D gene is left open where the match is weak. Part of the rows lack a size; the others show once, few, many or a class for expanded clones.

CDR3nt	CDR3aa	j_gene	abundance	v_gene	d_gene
TGCGCCAGCAGCTTGGGGCAGGGGGTCTCACCCCTCCACTTT	CASSLGQGVSPLHF	TRBJ1-6	NA	TRBV5-1	TRBD1
TGCGCCAGCAGCTTGGAAAGGGAAGAGACCCAGTACTTC	CASSLEREETQYF	TRBJ2-5	many	TRBV5-1	NA
TGCAGTGCTAGAGATCGGGACGAGCAGTACTTC	CSARDRDEQYF	TRBJ2-7	many	TRBV20-1	NA
TGTGCCACCATTGGGGACAAGAATGAGCAGTTCTTC	CATIGDKNEQFF	TRBJ2-1	many	TRBV24-1	NA
TGTGCCAGCAGCTCCACCTCACCCCTCCACTTT	CASSSTSPLHF	TRBJ1-6	few	TRBV12-3/TRBV12-4	NA
TGCGCCAGCAGCTCCTCAGCGGGGGTGGATGAGCAGTTCTTC	CASSSSAGVDEQFF	TRBJ2-1	few	TRBV5-1	TRBD2
TGCGCCAGTACTAGCGGGAGTCCCGGAGATACGCAGTATTTT	CASTSGSPGDTQYF	TRBJ2-3	many	TRBV5-1	TRBD2
TGTGCCAGCAGCCTACCGGGACTAGCGGGAGCGGGTGAGCAGTTCTTC	CASSLPGLAGAGEQFF	TRBJ2-1	many	TRBV7-9	TRBD2
TGTGCCAGCAGTTTATCGTTGGGGGGGTCTGAAGCTTTCTTT	CASSLSLGGSEAFF	TRBJ1-1	few	TRBV27	NA
TGTGCCAGCAGCTCCCGGGGACGGGGGAATCAGCCCCAGCATTTT	CASSSRGRGNQPQHF	TRBJ1-5	NA	TRBV7-8	NA
TGTGCCAGCAGTCGAGGACTAGCGGGGTATCAAGAGACCCAGTACTTC	CASSRGLAGYQETQYF	TRBJ2-5	many	TRBV27	TRBD2
TGTGCCAGCAGCTTACCGACAGCTAACTATGGCTACACCTTC	CASSLPTANYGYTF	TRBJ1-2	few	TRBV5-6	NA
TGCAGCGTTAAAACCCAGGGACTATTAAACACCGGGGAGCTGTTTTTT	CSVKTQGLLNTGELFF	TRBJ2-2	NA	TRBV29-1	TRBD2
TGCGCCAGCAGCTTGAGACCGGGTGAAGCTTTCTTT	CASSLRPGEAFF	TRBJ1-1	many	TRBV5-1	NA
TGTGCCAGCGGCTTTGGGGACAGGGCTGGCACTGAAGCTTTCTTT	CASGFGDRAGTEAFF	TRBJ1-1	NA	TRBV11-1	TRBD1
TGCGCCAGCAGCTCACAGGGACATTCTTACGAGCAGTACTTC	CASSSQGHSYEQYF	TRBJ2-7	many	TRBV5-1	NA
TGTGCCAGCAGTCCCGGACAAAAGAGGGCAGATACGCAGTATTTT	CASSPGQKRADTQYF	TRBJ2-3	many	TRBV6-1	NA
TGTGCCAGCTCTGGGCGGGGTTTTTCCCCTTTGGGCAGCAATCAGCCCCAGCATTTT	CASSGRGFSPLGSNQPQHF	TRBJ1-5	many	TRBV27	NA
TGTGCCAGCAGGACGGCCCCAGGGTTCCAGTACTTC	CASRTAPGFQYF	TRBJ2-5	many	TRBV12-3/TRBV12-4	NA
TGTGCCAGCAGCTTGGGGGGAGCAGAGACCCAGTACTTC	CASSLGGAETQYF	TRBJ2-5	few	TRBV5-5	NA
TGTGCCAGCAGAGCGGGGACAGGGGGCGTTCGAGTTAATCAGCCCCAGCATTTT	CASRAGTGGVRVNQPQHF	TRBJ1-5	NA	TRBV2	TRBD1